The clone carrying this T cell receptor beta chain has a single count. The antigen remains unidentified. The junction departs from germline at one end; a sequencing error may be responsible. This record belongs to a study of blood T cells in healthy people across ages. Samples had at least 7 million PBMCs isolated from them. Extracted total RNA amounted to at least 5.5 micrograms for each sample. The second PCR ran roughly 6 to 11 cycles with a sample-barcoded 5' primer and J-beta primers. Sequencing yielded, for each sample, at least 3 million paired-end reads carrying CDR3. TCRdb itself ran the 5' RACE reads through MiXCR, one entry per CDR3 protein. The table includes about 970,000 distinct CDR3 sequences, just over 50% detected once. Findings and caveats of the study: When set beside aged donors, long-lived donors presented more naive CD4+ cells and higher diversity.

Material for sequencing was blood. The sequence was collected from a woman aged 60-75 years in good health.

The CDR3 coding sequence is TGCAGTGCTAGACAGGGATGGAGCACAGGTACGCAGTATTTT. Residues: CSARQGWSTGTQYF. This chain links TRBV20-1 with TRBJ2-3; D perhaps matches TRBD1 (5 bases). CDR1 and CDR2 from the germline V gene are DFQATT and SNEGSKA (reference sequence). The length of the CDR3 is 14 residues.